The T cell receptor (beta chain) under discussion was sequenced for a study of blood T cell repertoires in COVID-19. In the authors' methods: Reference gene primers were amplified, and this amplification served to estimate nucleated cell counts. Assay used: immunoSEQ multiplex PCR; TCRdb lists only in-frame clones, some missing. For V, J and clone size, that table is used; D and trimming come from the DNA. The table includes some 300,000 clones, more than 75% detected once. Germline values: CDR1 LGHNT, CDR2 FRNRAP. This CDR3 region has 16 residues. V shed 7 bases and J 4 bases; nucleotides not matched to a gene: 13. Clinical histories supplied by participants themselves formed the basis of cohort assignment. Two consecutive negative NP/OP PCR tests, clearance, or resolved symptoms defined Cohort 3 recovery.

The chain links TRBV12-5 to TRBJ1-1; TRBD1 aligns across 9 bases. Sample: PBMCs or T cells enriched from blood (not recorded which). The origin of this receptor is a man aged 30 to 45 who had recovered from COVID-19. The CDR3 here is CASVQGQGIGRTEAFF. In DNA, the CDR3 is TGTGCTAGTGTCCAGGGACAGGGCATAGGACGCACTGAAGCTTTCTTT.